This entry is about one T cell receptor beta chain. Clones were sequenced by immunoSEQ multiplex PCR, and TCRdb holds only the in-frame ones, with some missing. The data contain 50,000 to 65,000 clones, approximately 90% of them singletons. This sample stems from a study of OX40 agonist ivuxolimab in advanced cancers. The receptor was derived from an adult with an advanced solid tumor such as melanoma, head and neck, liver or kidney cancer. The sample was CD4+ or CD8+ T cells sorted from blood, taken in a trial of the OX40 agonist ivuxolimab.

CDR3 in amino acids: CASENRPGYNEQFF. For the CDR3, the DNA is TGTGCCAGCGAAAACCGTCCGGGCTACAATGAGCAGTTCTTC. V and J are TRBV28 and TRBJ2-1, with D uncertain. The ends were cut back, 8 bases at V and 3 bases at J, with 14 bases in the middle. Germline-derived CDR1 and CDR2 are MDHEN and SYDVKM. The CDR3 extends over 14 amino acids.